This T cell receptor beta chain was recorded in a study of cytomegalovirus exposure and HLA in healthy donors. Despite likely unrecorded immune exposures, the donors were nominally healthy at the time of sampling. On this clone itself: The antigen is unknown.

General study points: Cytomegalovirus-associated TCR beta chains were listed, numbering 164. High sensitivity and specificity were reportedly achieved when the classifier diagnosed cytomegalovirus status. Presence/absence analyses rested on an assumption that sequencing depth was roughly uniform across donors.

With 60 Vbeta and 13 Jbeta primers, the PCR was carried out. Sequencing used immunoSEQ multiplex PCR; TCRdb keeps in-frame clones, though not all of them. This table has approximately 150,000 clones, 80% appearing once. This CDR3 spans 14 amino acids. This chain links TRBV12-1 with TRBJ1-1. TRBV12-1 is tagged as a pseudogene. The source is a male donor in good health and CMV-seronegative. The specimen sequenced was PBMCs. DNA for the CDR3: TGTGCCAGCAGCTCCCCCCACGGAGACACTGAAGCTTTCTTT. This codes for CASSSPHGDTEAFF.